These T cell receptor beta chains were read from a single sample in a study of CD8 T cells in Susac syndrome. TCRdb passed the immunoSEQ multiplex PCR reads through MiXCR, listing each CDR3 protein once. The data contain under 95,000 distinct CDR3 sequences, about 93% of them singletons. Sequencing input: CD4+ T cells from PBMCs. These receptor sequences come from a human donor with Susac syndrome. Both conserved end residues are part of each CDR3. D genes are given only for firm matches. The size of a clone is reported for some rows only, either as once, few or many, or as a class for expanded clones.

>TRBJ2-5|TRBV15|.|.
TGTGCCACCAGCAGAGATCAAGGGGGGGAAGAGACCCAGTACTTC
CATSRDQGGEETQYF
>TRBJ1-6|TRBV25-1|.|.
TGTGCCGGCTCCGGGACGGGTAATTCACCCCTCCACTTT
CAGSGTGNSPLHF
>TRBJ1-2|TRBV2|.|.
TGTGCCAGCAGTCGGGACGGATATGGCTACACCTTC
CASSRDGYGYTF
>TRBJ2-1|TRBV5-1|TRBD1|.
TGCGCCAGCAGCCCCGACAGGGTCCTATATGAGCAGTTCTTC
CASSPDRVLYEQFF
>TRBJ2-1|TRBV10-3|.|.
TGTGCCATCACACAGGGTACGAATGAGCAGTTCTTC
CAITQGTNEQFF
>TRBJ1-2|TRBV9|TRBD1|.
TGTGCCAGCAAGGAGGGGGCACGGGGCTACACCTTC
CASKEGARGYTF
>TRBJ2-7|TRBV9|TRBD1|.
TGTGCCAGCAGCGCAGACGACAGGGCACACTACTACGAGCAGTACTTC
CASSADDRAHYYEQYF
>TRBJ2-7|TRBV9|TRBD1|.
TGTGCCAGCAGCTCTTCGGGACAGATCTCTGGCGAGCAGTACTTC
CASSSSGQISGEQYF
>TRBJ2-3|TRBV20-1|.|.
TGCAGTCCCCGTATAAGGACAGATACGCAGTATTTT
CSPRIRTDTQYF
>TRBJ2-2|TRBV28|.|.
TGTGCCAGCAGTTTGTTCTCGGGGACGAACACCGGGGAGCTGTTTTTT
CASSLFSGTNTGELFF
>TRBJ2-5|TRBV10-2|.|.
TGCGCCAGCAGTGAGGGAGAGACCCAGTACTTC
CASSEGETQYF
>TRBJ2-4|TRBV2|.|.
TGTGCCAGCAGGGCCATGGAAAACATTCAGTACTTC
CASRAMENIQYF
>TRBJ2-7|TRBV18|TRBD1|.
TGTGCCAGCTCACCAATTGGACAGGGGGCGACTTCCGAGCAGTACTTC
CASSPIGQGATSEQYF
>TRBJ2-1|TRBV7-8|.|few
TGTGCCAGCAGAAAACAGGTGGGCAATGAGCAGTTCTTC
CASRKQVGNEQFF
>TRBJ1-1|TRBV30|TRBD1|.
TGTGCCTGGAGTCCCGGGACAGCCGGACTTAAAGCTTTCTTT
CAWSPGTAGLKAFF
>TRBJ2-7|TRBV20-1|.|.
TGCAGTGCTAGAGATTTGGCAGGGGCTTACGAGCAGTACTTC
CSARDLAGAYEQYF
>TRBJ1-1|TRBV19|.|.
TGTGCCAGTAACCCGGGAGCCCCTATGAACACTGAAGCTTTCTTT
CASNPGAPMNTEAFF
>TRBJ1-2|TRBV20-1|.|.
TGCAGTGCCCCCGGTCCCGCTAACTATGGCTACACCTTC
CSAPGPANYGYTF